This TCR beta chain was observed in a study of blood T cell repertoires in COVID-19. CDR3 length: 15 amino acids. Trimming removed 0 bases from V and 2 bases from J; junction bases left unmatched: 1. Germline CDR1 reads LGHDT; CDR2 reads YNNKEL (reference sequence). Authors' analysis steps: Nucleated cell number was recorded as an estimate derived from reference gene primer amplification. Assay: immunoSEQ multiplex PCR; the TCRdb copy retains only in-frame clones and omits some. That table supplies the V and J calls and clone size; D and trimming were determined from the DNA. The sample contains 90,000 to 150,000 clones, more than 60% of which appear only once.

This chain links TRBV3-1 (or the pseudogene TRBV3-2) with TRBJ2-7; 10 nucleotides agree with TRBD1. The TCR originated in an older man with acute or convalescent COVID-19. The sequenced sample was peripheral blood. CDR3 nucleotide sequence: TGTGCCAGCAGCCAAGAAGGACAGGGGGCCTACGAGCAGTACTTC. It is translated as CASSQEGQGAYEQYF.